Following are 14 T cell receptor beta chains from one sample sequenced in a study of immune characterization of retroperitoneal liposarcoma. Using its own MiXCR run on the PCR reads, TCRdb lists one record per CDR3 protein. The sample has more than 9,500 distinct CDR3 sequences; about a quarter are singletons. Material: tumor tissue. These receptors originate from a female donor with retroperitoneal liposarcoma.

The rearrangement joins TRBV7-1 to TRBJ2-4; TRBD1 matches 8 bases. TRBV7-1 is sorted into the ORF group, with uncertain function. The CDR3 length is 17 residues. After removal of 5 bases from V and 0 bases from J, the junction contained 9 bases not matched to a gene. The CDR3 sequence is CASSPHAGQGAKNIQYF. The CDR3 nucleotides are TGTGCCAGCAGCCCCCACGCAGGACAGGGAGCCAAAAACATTCAGTACTTC.

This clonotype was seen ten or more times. The CDR3 region has the DNA TGTGCCAGCAGTGAATCAAGGGCCTCTGGGGCCAACGTCCTGACTTTC. Protein product: CASSESRASGANVLTF. The chain combines TRBV6-1 with TRBJ2-6; D not resolved. The CDR3 has 16 amino acids. The ends were cut back, 2 bases at V and 0 bases at J, with 8 bases in the middle. Looked up from germline, CDR1 is MNHNS and CDR2 is SASEGT.

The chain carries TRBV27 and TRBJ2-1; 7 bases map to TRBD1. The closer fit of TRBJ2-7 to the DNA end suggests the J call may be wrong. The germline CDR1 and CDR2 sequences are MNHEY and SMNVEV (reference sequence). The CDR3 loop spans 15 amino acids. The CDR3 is CASSPYTGASYEQYF. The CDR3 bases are TGTGCCAGCAGTCCCTATACAGGGGCCTCCTACGAGCAGTACTTC.

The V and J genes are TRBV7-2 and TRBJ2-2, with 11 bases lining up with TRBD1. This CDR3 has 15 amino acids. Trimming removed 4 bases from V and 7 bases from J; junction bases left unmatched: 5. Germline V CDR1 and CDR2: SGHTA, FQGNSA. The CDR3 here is CASSSRTGGIGELFF. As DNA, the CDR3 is TGTGCCAGCAGCTCACGGACAGGGGGCATCGGGGAGCTGTTTTTT.

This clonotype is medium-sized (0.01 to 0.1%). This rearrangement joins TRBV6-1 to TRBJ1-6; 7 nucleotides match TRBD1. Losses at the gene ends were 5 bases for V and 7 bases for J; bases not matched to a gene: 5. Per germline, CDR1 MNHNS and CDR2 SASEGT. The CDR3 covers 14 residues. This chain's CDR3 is CASSPRQGNSPLHF. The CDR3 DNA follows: TGTGCCAGCAGTCCTAGACAGGGAAATTCACCCCTCCACTTT.

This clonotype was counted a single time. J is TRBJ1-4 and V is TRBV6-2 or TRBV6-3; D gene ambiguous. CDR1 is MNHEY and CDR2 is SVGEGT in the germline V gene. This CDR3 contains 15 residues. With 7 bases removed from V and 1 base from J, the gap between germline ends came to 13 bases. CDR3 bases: TGTGCCAGCACCGACCCCCGGGGAACTAATGAAAAACTGTTTTTT. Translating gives CASTDPRGTNEKLFF.

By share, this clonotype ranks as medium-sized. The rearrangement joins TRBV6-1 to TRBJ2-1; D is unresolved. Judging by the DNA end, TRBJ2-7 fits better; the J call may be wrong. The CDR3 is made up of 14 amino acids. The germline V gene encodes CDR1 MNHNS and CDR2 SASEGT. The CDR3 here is CASSEAWGPHEQYF. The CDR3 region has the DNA TGTGCCAGCAGTGAAGCGTGGGGTCCCCACGAGCAGTACTTC.

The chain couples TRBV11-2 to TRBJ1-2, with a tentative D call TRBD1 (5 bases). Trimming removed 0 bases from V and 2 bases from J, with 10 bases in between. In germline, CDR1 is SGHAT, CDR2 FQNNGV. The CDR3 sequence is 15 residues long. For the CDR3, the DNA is TGTGCCAGCAGCTTAGAGATCGGGGCAAACTATGGCTACACCTTC. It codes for CASSLEIGANYGYTF.

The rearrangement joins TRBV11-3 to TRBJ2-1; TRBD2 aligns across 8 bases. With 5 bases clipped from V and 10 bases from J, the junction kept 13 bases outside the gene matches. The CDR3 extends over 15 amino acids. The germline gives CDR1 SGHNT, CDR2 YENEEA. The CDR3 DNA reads TGTGCCAGCAGCCCCGGGGGGGCGGATGCCTACGAGCAGTTCTTC. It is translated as CASSPGGADAYEQFF.

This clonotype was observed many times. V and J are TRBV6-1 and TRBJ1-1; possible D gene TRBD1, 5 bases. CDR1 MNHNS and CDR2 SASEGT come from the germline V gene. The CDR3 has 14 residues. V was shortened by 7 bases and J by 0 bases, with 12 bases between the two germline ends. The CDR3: CASTMGTVNTEAFF. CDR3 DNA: TGTGCCAGCACCATGGGGACGGTGAACACTGAAGCTTTCTTT.

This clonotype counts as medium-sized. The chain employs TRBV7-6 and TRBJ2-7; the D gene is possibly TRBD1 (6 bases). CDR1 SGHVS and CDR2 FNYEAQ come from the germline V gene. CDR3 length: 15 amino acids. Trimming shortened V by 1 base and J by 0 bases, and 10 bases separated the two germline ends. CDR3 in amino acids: CASSLGRGFSYEQYF. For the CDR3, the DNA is TGTGCCAGCAGCTTAGGCAGGGGATTCTCCTACGAGCAGTACTTC.

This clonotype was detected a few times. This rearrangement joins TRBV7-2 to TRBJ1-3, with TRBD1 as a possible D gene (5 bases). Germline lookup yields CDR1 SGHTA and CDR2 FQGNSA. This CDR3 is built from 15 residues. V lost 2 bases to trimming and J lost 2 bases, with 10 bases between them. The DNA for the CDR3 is TGTGCCAGCAGCTTAACTCCAGGGACTGGAAACACCATATATTTT. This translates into CASSLTPGTGNTIYF.

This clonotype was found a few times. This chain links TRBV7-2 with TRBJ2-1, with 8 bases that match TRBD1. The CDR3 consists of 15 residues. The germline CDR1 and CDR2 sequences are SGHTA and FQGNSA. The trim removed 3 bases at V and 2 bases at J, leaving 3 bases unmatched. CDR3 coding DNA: TGTGCCAGCAGCTTGAACAGGGGGGCCTACAATGAGCAGTTCTTC. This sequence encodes CASSLNRGAYNEQFF.

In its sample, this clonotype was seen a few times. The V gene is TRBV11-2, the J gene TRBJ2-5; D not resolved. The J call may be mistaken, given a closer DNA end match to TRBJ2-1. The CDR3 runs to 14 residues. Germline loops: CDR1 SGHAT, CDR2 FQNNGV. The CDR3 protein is CASSLGPVQETQFF. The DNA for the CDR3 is TGTGCCAGCAGCTTAGGGCCAGTACAAGAGACCCAGTTCTTC.